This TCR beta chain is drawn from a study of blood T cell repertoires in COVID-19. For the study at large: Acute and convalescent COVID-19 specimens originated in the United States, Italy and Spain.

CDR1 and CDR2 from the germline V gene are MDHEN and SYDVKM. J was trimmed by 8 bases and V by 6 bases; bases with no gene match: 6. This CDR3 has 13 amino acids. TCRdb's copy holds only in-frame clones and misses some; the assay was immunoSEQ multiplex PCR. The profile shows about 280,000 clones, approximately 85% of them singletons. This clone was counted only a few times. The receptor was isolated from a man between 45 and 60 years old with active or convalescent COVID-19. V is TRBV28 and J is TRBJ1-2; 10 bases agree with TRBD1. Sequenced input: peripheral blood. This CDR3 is CASRPTGGIGYTF. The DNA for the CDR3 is TGTGCCAGCAGACCGACAGGGGGCATCGGCTACACCTTC.